One sample yielded the 12 T cell receptor beta chains listed below, sequenced in a study of blood T cell repertoires in COVID-19. This table comes from immunoSEQ multiplex PCR, and its TCRdb copy is limited to in-frame clones, with some not included. The profile shows roughly 290,000 clones, approximately 85% of them singletons. The sample was PBMCs or T cells enriched from blood (not recorded which). The receptor set was obtained from a man under 40 who had recovered from COVID-19.

This chain links TRBV7-9 with TRBJ1-2; D is uncertain. Per the germline V gene, CDR1 is SEHNR and CDR2 is FQNEAQ (reference sequence). Trimming pared 5 bases from V and 8 bases from J, leaving 15 bases between. The CDR3 contains 13 residues. The CDR3 region is CASSPSGYEGYTF. CDR3 in DNA: TGTGCCAGCAGCCCTAGCGGTTATGAGGGCTACACCTTC.

The J gene is TRBJ2-3, the V gene TRBV5-1; 10 nucleotides match TRBD1. J lost 1 base, V lost 0 bases, and 5 bases had no gene match. CDR1 SGHRS and CDR2 YFSETQ come from the germline V gene. The length of the CDR3 is 17 residues. The CDR3 DNA sequence: TGCGCCAGCAGCTTGGGACAGGGGGCGATGGGCACAGATACGCAGTATTTT. Translation: CASSLGQGAMGTDTQYF.

The chain links TRBV11-2 to TRBJ1-1; no firm D call. CDR1 is SGHAT, CDR2 FQNNGV, per germline. This CDR3 region has 15 residues. V was trimmed by 5 bases and J by 4 bases, leaving 17 bases between them. CDR3 sequence (DNA): TGTGCCAGCAGCGCCGTGCCGGGAGGGCCCACTGAAGCTTTCTTT. As protein: CASSAVPGGPTEAFF.

J is TRBJ2-1 and V is TRBV18; 14 bases line up with TRBD2. Trimming cost V 3 bases and J 5 bases; bases outside gene matches: 3. This CDR3 region has 16 residues. Germline V CDR1 and CDR2: KGHSH, LQKENI. The CDR3, as DNA: TGTGCCAGCTCACCCCGACTAGCGGGGGGGGACAATGAGCAGTTCTTC. Translation: CASSPRLAGGDNEQFF.

This chain joins TRBV3-1 (or the pseudogene TRBV3-2) and TRBJ2-4, with D tentatively TRBD1 (6 bases). There are 16 residues in the CDR3. The V end was cut by 4 bases, the J end by 0 bases, with 13 bases between. Per germline, CDR1 LGHDT and CDR2 YNNKEL (reference sequence). CDR3 coding DNA: TGTGCCAGCAGCCCACAGGGTCGGGCAGCCAAAAACATTCAGTACTTC. It encodes CASSPQGRAAKNIQYF.

V gene TRBV19 combines with J gene TRBJ1-2; D gene uncertain. The V gene lost 8 bases and the J gene lost 2 bases, with 9 bases spanning the gap. This CDR3 region has 12 residues. Germline-derived CDR1 and CDR2 are LNHDA and SQIVND (reference sequence). CDR3 sequence: CASAPQNYGYTF. Here the CDR3 DNA reads TGTGCCAGTGCCCCACAGAACTATGGCTACACCTTC.

This sequence joins TRBV2 and TRBJ1-1; TRBD1 matches at 11 bases. This CDR3 is built from 15 residues. Germline CDR1 is SNHLY and CDR2 is FYNNEI. J lost 4 bases, V lost 6 bases, and 7 bases had no gene match. CDR3 in amino acids: CASSGQGAGSTEAFF. The DNA for the CDR3 is TGTGCCAGCAGCGGACAGGGGGCAGGAAGCACTGAAGCTTTCTTT.

The chain links TRBV13 to TRBJ2-7, with D maybe TRBD2 (5 bases). Germline CDR1 PRHDT, CDR2 FYEKMQ (reference sequence). Trimming took 5 bases from V and 6 from J, leaving 17 bases between them. The CDR3 length is 14 residues. The CDR3: CASSIQLEVREQYF. CDR3 bases: TGTGCCAGCAGCATCCAATTGGAGGTTCGCGAGCAGTACTTC. The complete variable domain, with remaining parts taken from reference TRBV13 and TRBJ2-7, reads AAGVIQSPRHLIKEKRETATLKCYPIPRHDTVYWYQQGPGQDPQFLISFYEKMQSDKGSIPDRFSAQQFSDYHSELNMSSLELGDSALYFCASSIQLEVREQYFGPGTRLTVT.

This clone is a singleton in its sample. The chain combines TRBV6-1 with TRBJ1-3; D may be TRBD1 (5 bases). Trimming took off 1 base at V and 5 bases at J, with 9 bases between the two ends. CDR1 is MNHNS, CDR2 SASEGT, per germline. The CDR3 extends over 14 amino acids. The CDR3 DNA reads TGTGCCAGCAGTGAAGACAGGTTAAGAAACACCATATATTTT. Translation gives CASSEDRLRNTIYF.

The chain is built from TRBV7-9 and TRBJ2-5; TRBD2 is a possible D gene (5 bases). The CDR3 sequence is 18 residues long. Trimming stripped 2 bases from V and 2 bases from J, with 21 bases between. CDR1 is SEHNR, CDR2 FQNEAQ, per germline (reference sequence). The CDR3 sequence is CASSLMRRRGELQETQYF. The CDR3 coding sequence is TGTGCCAGCAGCTTAATGCGTCGCCGGGGAGAGCTACAAGAGACCCAGTACTTC.

This chain links TRBV7-2 with TRBJ2-7; 9 nucleotides align to TRBD2. The germline gives CDR1 SGHTA, CDR2 FQGNSA. This CDR3 spans 15 amino acids. V shed 1 base, J shed 4 bases, and the junction held 5 bases outside the gene matches. The CDR3 here is CASSLESTSGYEQYF. The CDR3 region has the DNA TGTGCCAGCAGCTTAGAAAGTACTAGCGGGTACGAGCAGTACTTC.

This chain connects TRBV6-5 to TRBJ2-7; 9 bases agree with TRBD1. Germline CDR1 and CDR2: MNHEY and SVGAGI. The CDR3 is made up of 15 amino acids. The V segment lost 6 bases and the J segment 2 bases; nucleotides outside the gene matches: 8. CDR3 bases: TGTGCCAGCAGCTGGGGGGGACAGGGAGCCTACGAGCAGTACTTC. Translating gives CASSWGGQGAYEQYF.